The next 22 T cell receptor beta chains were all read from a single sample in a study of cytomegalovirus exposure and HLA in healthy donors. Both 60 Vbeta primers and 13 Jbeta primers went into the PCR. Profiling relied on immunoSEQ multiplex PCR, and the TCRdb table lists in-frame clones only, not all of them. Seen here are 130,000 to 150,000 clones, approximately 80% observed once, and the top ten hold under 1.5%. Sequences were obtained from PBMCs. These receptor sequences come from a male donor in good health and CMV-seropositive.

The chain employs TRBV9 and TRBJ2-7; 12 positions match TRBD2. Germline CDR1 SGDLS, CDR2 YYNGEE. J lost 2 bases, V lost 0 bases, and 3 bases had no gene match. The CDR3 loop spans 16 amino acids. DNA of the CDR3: TGTGCCAGCAGCGTAGGGACTAGCGGGACCACCTACGAGCAGTACTTC. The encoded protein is CASSVGTSGTTYEQYF.

The CDR3 DNA is TGTGCCAGCAGCGTCAGACAGGGGTTCACAGATACGCAGTATTTT. It yields the protein CASSVRQGFTDTQYF. V gene TRBV9 combines with J gene TRBJ2-3; 8 positions match TRBD1. J lost 2 bases, V lost 2 bases, and 4 bases had no gene match. The CDR3 loop spans 15 amino acids. The germline V gene has CDR1 SGDLS and CDR2 YYNGEE.

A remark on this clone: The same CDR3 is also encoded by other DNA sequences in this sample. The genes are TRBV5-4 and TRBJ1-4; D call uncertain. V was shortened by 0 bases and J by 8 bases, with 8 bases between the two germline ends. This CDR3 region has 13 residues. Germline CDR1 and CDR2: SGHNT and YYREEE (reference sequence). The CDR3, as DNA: TGTGCCAGCAGCTTGGTCCAAGAGGAAAAACTGTTTTTT. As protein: CASSLVQEEKLFF.

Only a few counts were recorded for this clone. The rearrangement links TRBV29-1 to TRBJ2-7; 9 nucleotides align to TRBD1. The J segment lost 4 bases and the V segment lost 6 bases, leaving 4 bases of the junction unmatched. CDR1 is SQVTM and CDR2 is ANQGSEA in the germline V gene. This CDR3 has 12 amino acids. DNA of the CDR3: TGCAGCGTCGGGGACAGGGTTTACGAGCAGTACTTC. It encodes CSVGDRVYEQYF.

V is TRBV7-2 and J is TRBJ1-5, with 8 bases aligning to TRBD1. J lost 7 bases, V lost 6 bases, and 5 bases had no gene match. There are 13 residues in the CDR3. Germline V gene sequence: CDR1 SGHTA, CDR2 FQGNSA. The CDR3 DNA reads TGTGCCAGCAGTCCACAGGGGGACCAGCCCCAGCATTTT. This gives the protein CASSPQGDQPQHF.

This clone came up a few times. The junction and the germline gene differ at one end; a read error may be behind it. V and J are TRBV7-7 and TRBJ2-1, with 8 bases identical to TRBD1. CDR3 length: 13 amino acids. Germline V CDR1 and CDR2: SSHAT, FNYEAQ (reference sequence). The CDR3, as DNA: TGTGCTAGCAGCCCGGGACAGGACAATGAGCAGTTCTTC. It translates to CASSPGQDNEQFF. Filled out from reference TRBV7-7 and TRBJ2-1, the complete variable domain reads GAGVSQSPRYKVTKRGQDVTLRCDPISSHATLYWYQQALGQGPEFLTYFNYEAQPDKSGLPSDRFSAERPEGSISTLTIQRTEQRDSAMYRCASSPGQDNEQFFGPGTRLTVL.

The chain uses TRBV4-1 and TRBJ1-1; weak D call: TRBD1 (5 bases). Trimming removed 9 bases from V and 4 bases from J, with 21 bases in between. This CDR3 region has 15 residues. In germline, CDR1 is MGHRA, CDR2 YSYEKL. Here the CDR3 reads CASNTLTGGVTEAFF. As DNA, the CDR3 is TGCGCCAGTAACACGCTGACGGGGGGGGTCACTGAAGCTTTCTTT.

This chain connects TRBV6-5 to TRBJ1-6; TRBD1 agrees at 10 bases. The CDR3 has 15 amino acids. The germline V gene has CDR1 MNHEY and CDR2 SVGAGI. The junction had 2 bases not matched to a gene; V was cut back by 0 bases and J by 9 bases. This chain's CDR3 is CASSYSGQGISPLHF. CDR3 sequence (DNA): TGTGCCAGCAGTTACTCGGGACAGGGGATTTCACCCCTCCACTTT.

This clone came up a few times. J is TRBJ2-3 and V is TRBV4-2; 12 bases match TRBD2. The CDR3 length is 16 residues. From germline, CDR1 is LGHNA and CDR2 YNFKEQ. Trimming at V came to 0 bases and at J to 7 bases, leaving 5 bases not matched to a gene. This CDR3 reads CASSQEGTSGRYTQYF. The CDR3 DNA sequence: TGTGCCAGCAGCCAAGAGGGAACTAGCGGGAGGTATACGCAGTATTTT.

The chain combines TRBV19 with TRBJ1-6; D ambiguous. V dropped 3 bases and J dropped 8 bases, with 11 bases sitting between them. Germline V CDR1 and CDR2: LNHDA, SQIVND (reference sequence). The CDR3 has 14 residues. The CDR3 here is CASSMGSSHSPLHF. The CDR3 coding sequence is TGTGCCAGTAGTATGGGGAGTTCCCATTCACCCCTCCACTTT.

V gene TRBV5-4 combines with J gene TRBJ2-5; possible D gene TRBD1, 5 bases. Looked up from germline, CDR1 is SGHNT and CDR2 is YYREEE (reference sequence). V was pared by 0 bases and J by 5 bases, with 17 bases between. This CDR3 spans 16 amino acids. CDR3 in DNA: TGTGCCAGCAGCTTGGATGTGGGGCTGAATAGGGAGACCCAGTACTTC. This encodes CASSLDVGLNRETQYF.

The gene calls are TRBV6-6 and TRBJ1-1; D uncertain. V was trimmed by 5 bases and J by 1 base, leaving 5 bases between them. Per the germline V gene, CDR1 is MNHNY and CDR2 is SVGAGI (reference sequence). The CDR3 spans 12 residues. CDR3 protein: CASSVANTEAFF. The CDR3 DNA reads TGTGCCAGCAGTGTGGCGAACACTGAAGCTTTCTTT.

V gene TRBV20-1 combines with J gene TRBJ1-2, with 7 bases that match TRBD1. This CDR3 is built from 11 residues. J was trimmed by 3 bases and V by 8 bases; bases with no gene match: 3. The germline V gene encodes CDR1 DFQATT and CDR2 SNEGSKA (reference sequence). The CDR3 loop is CSNDRDYGYTF. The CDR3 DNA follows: TGCAGTAATGACAGGGACTATGGCTACACCTTC.

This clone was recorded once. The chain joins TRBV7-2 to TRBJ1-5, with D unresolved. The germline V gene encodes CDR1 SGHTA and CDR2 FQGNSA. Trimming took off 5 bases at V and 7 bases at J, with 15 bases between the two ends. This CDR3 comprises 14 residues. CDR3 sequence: CASSVFGERQPQHF. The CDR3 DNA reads TGTGCCAGCAGCGTATTCGGAGAACGCCAGCCCCAGCATTTT.

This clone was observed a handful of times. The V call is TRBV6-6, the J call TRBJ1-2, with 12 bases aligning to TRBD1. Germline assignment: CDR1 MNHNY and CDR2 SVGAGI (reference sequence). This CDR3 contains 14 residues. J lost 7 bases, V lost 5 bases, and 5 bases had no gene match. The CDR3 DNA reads TGTGCCAGCAGTACGGGACAGGGGGCAGGTGGCTACACCTTC. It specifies CASSTGQGAGGYTF.

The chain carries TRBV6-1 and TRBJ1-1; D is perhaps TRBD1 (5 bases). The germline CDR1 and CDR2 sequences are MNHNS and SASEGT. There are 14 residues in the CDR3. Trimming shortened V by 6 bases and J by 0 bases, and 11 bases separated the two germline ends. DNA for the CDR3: TGTGCCAGCAGGACAGAACCCCTGAACACTGAAGCTTTCTTT. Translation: CASRTEPLNTEAFF.

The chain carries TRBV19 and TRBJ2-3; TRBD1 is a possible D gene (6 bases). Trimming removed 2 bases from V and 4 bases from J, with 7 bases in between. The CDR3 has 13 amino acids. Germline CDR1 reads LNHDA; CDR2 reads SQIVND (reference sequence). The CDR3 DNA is TGTGCCAGTAGTATACCAGGGGCAGATACGCAGTATTTT. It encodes CASSIPGADTQYF.

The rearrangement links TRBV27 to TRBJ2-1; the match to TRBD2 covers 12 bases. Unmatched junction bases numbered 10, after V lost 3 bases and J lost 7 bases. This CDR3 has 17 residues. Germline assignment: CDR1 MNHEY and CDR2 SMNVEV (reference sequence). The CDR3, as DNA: TGTGCCAGCAGTTTCCCCCGACTAGCGGGAGATCGGAATGAGCAGTTCTTC. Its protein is CASSFPRLAGDRNEQFF.

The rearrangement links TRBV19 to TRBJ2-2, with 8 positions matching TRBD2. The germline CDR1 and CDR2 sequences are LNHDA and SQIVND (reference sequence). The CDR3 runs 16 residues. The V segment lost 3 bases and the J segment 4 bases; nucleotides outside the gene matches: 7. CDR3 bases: TGTGCCAGTAGTATCGGCGGGGGGCGAGTCACCGGGGAGCTGTTTTTT. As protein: CASSIGGGRVTGELFF.

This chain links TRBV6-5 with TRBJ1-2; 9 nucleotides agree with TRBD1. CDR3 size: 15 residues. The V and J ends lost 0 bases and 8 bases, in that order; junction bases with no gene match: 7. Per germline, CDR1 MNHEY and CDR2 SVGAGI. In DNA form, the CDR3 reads TGTGCCAGCAGTTACTCAGCACAGGGGGCACGGGGCTACACCTTC. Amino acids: CASSYSAQGARGYTF.

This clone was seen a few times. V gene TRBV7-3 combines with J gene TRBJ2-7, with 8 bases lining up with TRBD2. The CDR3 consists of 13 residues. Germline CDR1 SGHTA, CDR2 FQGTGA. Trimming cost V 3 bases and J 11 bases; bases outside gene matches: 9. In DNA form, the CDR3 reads TGTGCCAGCAGCTTCGCTGGTAGCGGGAACAAGTACTTC. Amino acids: CASSFAGSGNKYF.

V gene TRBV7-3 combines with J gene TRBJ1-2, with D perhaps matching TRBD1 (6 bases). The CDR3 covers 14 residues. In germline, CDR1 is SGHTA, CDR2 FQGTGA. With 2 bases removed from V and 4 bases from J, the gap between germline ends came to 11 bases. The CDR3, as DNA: TGTGCCAGCAGCTTAGACGTACAGGGCTATGGCTACACCTTC. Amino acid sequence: CASSLDVQGYGYTF.